The 8 T cell receptor beta chains below come from one sample, sequenced in a study of blood T cell repertoires in COVID-19 (dated by TCRdb to 2018 to 2021). The library was obtained by the immunoSEQ multiplex PCR assay. The table comes from immuneACCESS by way of TCRdb, which keeps in-frame sequences with V and J called. Part of the clones is missing from these tables; in studies checked, under half for an unresolved V gene and the rest for unknown reasons. The sample table lists 55,000 to 80,000 clones, about 86% of them with a count of one. The top ten hold over 4.5% of the sample. Material for sequencing was peripheral blood. All receptors derive from a man aged 45-60 years with active COVID-19.

V and J are TRBV27 and TRBJ1-6; 9 nucleotides agree with TRBD1. The V and J ends lost 5 bases and 6 bases, in that order; junction bases with no gene match: 8. The CDR3 totals 16 residues. Looked up from germline, CDR1 is MNHEY and CDR2 is SMNVEV (reference sequence). This CDR3 reads CASSATRTGVNSPLHF. Here the CDR3 DNA reads TGTGCCAGCAGTGCGACCCGGACAGGGGTTAATTCACCCCTCCACTTT.

V usage is TRBV7-9 and J usage is TRBJ1-2; D ambiguous. CDR3 length: 14 residues. Germline V gene sequence: CDR1 SEHNR, CDR2 FQNEAQ (reference sequence). Trimming removed 3 bases from V and 2 bases from J, with 10 bases in between. CDR3 coding DNA: TGTGCCAGCAGCTTGGTGTCAGTAAACTATGGCTACACCTTC. Translating it yields CASSLVSVNYGYTF.

The genes are TRBV7-2 and TRBJ2-7; 9 bases match TRBD2. The CDR3 loop spans 15 amino acids. Germline-derived CDR1 and CDR2 are SGHTA and FQGNSA. V lost 4 bases and J lost 3; bases outside the gene matches: 7. The CDR3 nucleotides read TGTGCCAGCAGCTCGCGGGGGGGAAATCTCTACGAGCAGTACTTC. Residues: CASSSRGGNLYEQYF.

This clone was recorded a few times. This chain uses TRBV12-3 or TRBV12-4 with TRBJ2-3; D is unclear. V gave up 6 bases and J gave up 5 bases, with 6 bases separating them. CDR3 size: 11 residues. CDR3 DNA sequence: TGTGCCAGCAGCTTACTAGATACGCAGTATTTT. It is translated as CASSLLDTQYF.

The chain links TRBV6-5 to TRBJ2-7, with 7 bases fitting TRBD1. This CDR3 comprises 13 residues. V dropped 5 bases and J dropped 5; count of bases not matched to a gene: 6. Germline CDR1 reads MNHEY; CDR2 reads SVGAGI. The CDR3, as DNA: TGTGCCAGCAGTCCACACGACAGGGACGAGCAGTACTTC. It encodes CASSPHDRDEQYF.

The chain joins TRBV7-2 to TRBJ2-7, with 9 nucleotides matching TRBD1. CDR3 length equals 15 residues. V was pared by 5 bases and J by 2 bases, with 7 bases of the junction left unmatched. Germline CDR1 reads SGHTA; CDR2 reads FQGNSA. Here the CDR3 DNA reads TGTGCCAGCAGCCAACGGGACAGGGCTACCTACGAGCAGTACTTC. This translates into CASSQRDRATYEQYF.

CDR3 sequence reads: CASSLVRLADTDTQYF. The CDR3 DNA sequence: TGTGCCAGCAGCTTAGTCCGACTAGCGGACACAGATACGCAGTATTTT. The V call is TRBV7-6, the J call TRBJ2-3, with 9 bases that match TRBD2. The germline gives CDR1 SGHVS, CDR2 FNYEAQ. The CDR3 totals 16 residues. Trimming took 1 base from V and 2 from J; bases not matched to a gene: 4.

This clone was observed once. The V gene is TRBV28, the J gene TRBJ1-3; 7 nucleotides align to TRBD1. Germline CDR1 is MDHEN and CDR2 is SYDVKM. The junction had 14 bases not matched to a gene; V was cut back by 6 bases and J by 0 bases. CDR3 size: 18 residues. The CDR3 sequence is CASRGGRIERTSGNTIYF. DNA of the CDR3: TGTGCCAGCAGAGGGGGCCGGATCGAAAGGACCTCTGGAAACACCATATATTTT.